This TCR beta chain was captured by sequencing in a study of shared clonotypes between healthy human individuals. Note on this clone: The sample contains more than one DNA sequence encoding this CDR3.

The CDR3 totals 14 residues. Germline loops: CDR1 SEHNR, CDR2 FQNEAQ (reference sequence). Trimming shortened V by 4 bases and J by 2 bases, and 12 bases separated the two germline ends. Profiling relied on immunoSEQ multiplex PCR, and the TCRdb table lists in-frame clones only, not all of them. The sample contains roughly 2.1 million clones, just over 90% of which appear only once. Only CD45RO-negative cells positively selected for CCR7 counted as naive CD8 cells, so terminally differentiated effector memory CD45RA+ cells were excluded. The TCR comes from a man between 18 and 35 years old in good health. Some clones in this sample may be carry-over from other donors' samples. Sample: naive CD8+ T cells from PBMCs. The chain uses TRBV7-9 and TRBJ2-7; D may be TRBD1 (6 bases). CDR3 bases: TGTGCCAGCAGCTCCCCCGGACAGCCCTACGAGCAGTACTTC. Its protein product is CASSSPGQPYEQYF. The complete variable domain, with remaining parts taken from reference TRBV7-9 and TRBJ2-7, reads DTGVSQNPRHKITKRGQNVTFRCDPISEHNRLYWYRQTLGQGPEFLTYFQNEAQLEKSRLLSDRFSAERPKGSFSTLEIQRTEQGDSAMYLCASSSPGQPYEQYFGPGTRLTVT.